This note documents a single T cell receptor beta chain sequence. Antigen unknown. Sample time point: sample taken at primary tumor resection. Whole RNA was taken from tumor, nontumor lung or frozen PBMC; it was then sequenced unsorted. The V end lost 0 bases, the J end lost 9 bases, and 22 bases lay between the germline ends. This CDR3 has 17 residues. Germline V gene sequence: CDR1 SGHTA, CDR2 FQGNSA. The sample originates from a study of spatial heterogeneity in lung cancer. Study information: Raw reads contained each unique TCR and UMI combination more than ten times on average. Overall study results and limits: More often at tumor resection than at routine follow-up, ubiquitous expanded tumor TCRs were detected in the blood.

From the 5' RACE reads, TCRdb called clonotypes with MiXCR, one entry per CDR3 protein. The sample lists roughly 40,000 distinct CDR3 sequences, 6% to 7% occurring once. The source of this sequence is a female donor with early-stage non-small cell lung cancer. V usage is TRBV7-2 and J usage is TRBJ2-3, with D perhaps matching TRBD2 (6 bases). The material sequenced was PBMCs, taken at surgery. The CDR3: CASSLAPMGHPGGTQYF. CDR3 in DNA: TGTGCCAGCAGCTTAGCGCCAATGGGCCACCCAGGAGGGACGCAGTATTTT.